This TCR beta chain is drawn from a study of cytomegalovirus exposure and HLA in healthy donors. Study-wide results and limits: Later analysis suggested links between common viral pathogens and several top significant clusters. In a later analysis, TCR association rates varied by HLA locus: DRB1 most, HLA-C fewest. Among CMV-associated TCR beta chains, most appeared HLA-restricted in a later analysis. CMV serostatus was the sole immune exposure information available.

PCR used 60 Vbeta primers and 13 Jbeta primers. TCRdb's copy holds only in-frame clones and misses some; the assay was immunoSEQ multiplex PCR. The sample data list around 100,000 clones. Regarding this clone: What it binds is unknown.

Germline V gene lookup returns CDR1 SNHLY and CDR2 FYNNEI. The length of the CDR3 is 16 residues. Trimming took 6 bases from V and 4 from J; bases not matched to a gene: 11. The chain recombines TRBV2 with TRBJ1-2; 10 bases align to TRBD1. The sample was PBMCs. This clonotype was sampled from a man aged 25-40 years in good health and CMV-seronegative. The CDR3 DNA follows: TGTGCCAGCAGGGCCGGGACAGGGGATGTTGGCTATGGCTACACCTTC. This gives the protein CASRAGTGDVGYGYTF.